What follows are 2 T cell receptor beta chains derived from one specimen sequenced in a study of blood T cell repertoires in COVID-19. TCRdb's table, derived via immunoSEQ multiplex PCR, lists solely in-frame clones and lacks some. This table holds about 160,000 clones, over 70% found once. Material: peripheral blood. These receptors were obtained from a woman over 75 with active or convalescent COVID-19.

The V and J genes are TRBV12-3 or TRBV12-4 and TRBJ2-7, with a tentative D call TRBD2 (5 bases). Trimming stripped 6 bases from V and 4 bases from J, with 10 bases between. This CDR3 comprises 12 residues. The CDR3 bases are TGTGCCAGCAGCCCCGGGGAGTACGAGCAGTACTTC. Protein product: CASSPGEYEQYF.

The genes are TRBV11-3 and TRBJ1-2, with TRBD1 identical over 9 bases. Germline V CDR1 and CDR2: SGHNT, YENEEA. This CDR3 is 16 amino acids long. After removal of 2 bases from V and 3 bases from J, the junction contained 7 bases not matched to a gene. The CDR3 region has the DNA TGTGCCAGCAGCTTAAGAACAGGGGGCACTTACTATGGCTACACCTTC. This sequence encodes CASSLRTGGTYYGYTF. The full variable domain, completed using reference TRBV11-3 and TRBJ1-2, is EAGVVQSPRYKIIEKKQPVAFWCNPISGHNTLYWYLQNLGQGPELLIRYENEEAVDDSQLPKDRFSAERLKGVDSTLKIQPAELGDSAVYLCASSLRTGGTYYGYTFGSGTRLTVV.